This T cell receptor (beta chain) was identified in a study of control samples from healthy donors and cancer patients. CDR1 is GTSNPN and CDR2 is SVGIG in the germline V gene (reference sequence). V lost 5 bases to trimming and J lost 6 bases, with 11 bases between them. The CDR3 covers 12 residues. Generated by immunoSEQ multiplex PCR, the TCRdb table keeps only in-frame clones and is missing some. Of about 160,000 clones detected, approximately 93% appear once; the ten largest clones hold 7.5% to 8.5%. This TCR was recovered from a woman aged 40 to 50 in good health. Specimen: blood. This chain uses TRBV30 with TRBJ2-1; D may be TRBD1 (6 bases). CDR3 amino acids: CAWGTGSNEQFF. As DNA, the CDR3 is TGTGCCTGGGGTACAGGGTCCAATGAGCAGTTCTTC.